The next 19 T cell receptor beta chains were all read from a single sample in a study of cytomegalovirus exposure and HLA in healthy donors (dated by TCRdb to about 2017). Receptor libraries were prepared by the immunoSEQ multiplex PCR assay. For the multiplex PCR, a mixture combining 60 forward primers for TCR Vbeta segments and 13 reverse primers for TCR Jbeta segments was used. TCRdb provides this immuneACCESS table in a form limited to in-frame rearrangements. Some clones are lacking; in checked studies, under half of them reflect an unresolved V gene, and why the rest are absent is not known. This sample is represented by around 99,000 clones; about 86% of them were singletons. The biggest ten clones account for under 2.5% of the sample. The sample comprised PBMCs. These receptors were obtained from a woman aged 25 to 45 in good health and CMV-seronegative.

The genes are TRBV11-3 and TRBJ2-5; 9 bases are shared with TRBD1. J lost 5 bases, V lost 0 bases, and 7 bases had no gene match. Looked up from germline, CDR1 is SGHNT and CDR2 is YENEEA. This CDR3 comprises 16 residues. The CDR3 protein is CASSLDRGQGLETQYF. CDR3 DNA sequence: TGTGCCAGCAGCTTAGATAGGGGACAGGGTTTGGAGACCCAGTACTTC.

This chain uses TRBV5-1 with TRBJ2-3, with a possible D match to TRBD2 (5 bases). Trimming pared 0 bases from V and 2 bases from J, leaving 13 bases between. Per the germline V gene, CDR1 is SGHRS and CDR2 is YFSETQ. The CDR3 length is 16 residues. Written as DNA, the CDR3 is TGCGCCAGCAGCTTGGCCGCTAGCCGACTCACAGATACGCAGTATTTT. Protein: CASSLAASRLTDTQYF.

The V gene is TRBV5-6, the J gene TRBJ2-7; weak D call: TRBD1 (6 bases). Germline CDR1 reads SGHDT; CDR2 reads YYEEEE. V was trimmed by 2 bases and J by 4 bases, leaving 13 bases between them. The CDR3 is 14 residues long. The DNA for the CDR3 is TGTGCCAGCAGCTTAGGAACAGGGTATTACGAGCAGTACTTC. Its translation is CASSLGTGYYEQYF.

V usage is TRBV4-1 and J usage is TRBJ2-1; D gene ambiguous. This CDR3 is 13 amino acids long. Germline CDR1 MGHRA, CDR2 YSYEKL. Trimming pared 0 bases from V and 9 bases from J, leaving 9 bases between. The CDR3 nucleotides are TGCGCCAGCAGCCAAGATCCACTTTCTGAGCAGTTCTTC. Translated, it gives CASSQDPLSEQFF.

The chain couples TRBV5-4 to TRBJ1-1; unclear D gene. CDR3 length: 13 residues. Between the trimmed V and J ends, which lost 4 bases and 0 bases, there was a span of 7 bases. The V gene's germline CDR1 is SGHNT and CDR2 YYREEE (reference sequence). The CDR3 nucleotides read TGTGCCAGCAGCCAGTTTCTGAACACTGAAGCTTTCTTT. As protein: CASSQFLNTEAFF.

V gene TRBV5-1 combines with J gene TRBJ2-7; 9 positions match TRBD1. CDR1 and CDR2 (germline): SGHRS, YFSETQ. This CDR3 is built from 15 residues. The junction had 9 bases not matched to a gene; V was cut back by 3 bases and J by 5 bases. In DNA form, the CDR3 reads TGCGCCAGCAGCTCCCAGGGACAGGGATCCCACGAGCAGTACTTC. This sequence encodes CASSSQGQGSHEQYF.

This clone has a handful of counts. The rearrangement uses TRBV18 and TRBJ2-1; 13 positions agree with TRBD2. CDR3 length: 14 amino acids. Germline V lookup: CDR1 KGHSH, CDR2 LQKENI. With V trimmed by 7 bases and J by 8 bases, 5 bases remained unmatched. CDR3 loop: CASCGLAGVDEQFF. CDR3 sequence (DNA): TGTGCCAGCTGCGGACTAGCGGGAGTCGATGAGCAGTTCTTC.

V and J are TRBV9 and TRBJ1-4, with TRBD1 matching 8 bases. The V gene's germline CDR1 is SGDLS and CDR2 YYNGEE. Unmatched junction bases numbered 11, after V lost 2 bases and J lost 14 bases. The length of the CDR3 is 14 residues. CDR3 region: CASSVTGDDLGLFF. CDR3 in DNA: TGTGCCAGCAGCGTGACAGGGGACGATTTGGGTCTGTTTTTT.

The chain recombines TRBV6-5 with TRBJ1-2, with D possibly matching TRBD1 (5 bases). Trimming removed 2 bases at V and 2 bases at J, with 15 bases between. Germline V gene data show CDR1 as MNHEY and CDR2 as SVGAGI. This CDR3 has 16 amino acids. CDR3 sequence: CASSYRLGGPNYGYTF. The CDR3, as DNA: TGTGCCAGCAGTTACAGACTCGGGGGACCGAACTATGGCTACACCTTC.

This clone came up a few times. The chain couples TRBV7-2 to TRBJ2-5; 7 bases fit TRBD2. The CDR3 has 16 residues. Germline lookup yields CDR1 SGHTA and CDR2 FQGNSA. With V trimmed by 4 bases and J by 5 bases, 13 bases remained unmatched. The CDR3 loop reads CASSSGFSRGGETQYF. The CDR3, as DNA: TGTGCCAGCAGCTCGGGATTCTCTAGGGGAGGGGAGACCCAGTACTTC. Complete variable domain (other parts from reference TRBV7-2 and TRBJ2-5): GAGVSQSPSNKVTEKGKDVELRCDPISGHTALYWYRQSLGQGLEFLIYFQGNSAPDKSGLPSDRFSAERTGGSVSTLTIQRTQQEDSAVYLCASSSGFSRGGETQYFGPGTRLLVL.

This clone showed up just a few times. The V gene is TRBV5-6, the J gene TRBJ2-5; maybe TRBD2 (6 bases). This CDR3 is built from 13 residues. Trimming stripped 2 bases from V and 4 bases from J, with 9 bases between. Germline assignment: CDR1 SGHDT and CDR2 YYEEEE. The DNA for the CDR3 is TGTGCCAGCAGCTTACTAGCAGGAGAGACCCAGTACTTC. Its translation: CASSLLAGETQYF.

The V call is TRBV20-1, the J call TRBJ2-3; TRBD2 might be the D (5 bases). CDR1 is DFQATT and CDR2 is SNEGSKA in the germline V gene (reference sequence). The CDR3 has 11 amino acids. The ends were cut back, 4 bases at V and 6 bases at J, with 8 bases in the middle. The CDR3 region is CSAKLADTQYF. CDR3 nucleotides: TGCAGTGCTAAATTAGCGGATACGCAGTATTTT.

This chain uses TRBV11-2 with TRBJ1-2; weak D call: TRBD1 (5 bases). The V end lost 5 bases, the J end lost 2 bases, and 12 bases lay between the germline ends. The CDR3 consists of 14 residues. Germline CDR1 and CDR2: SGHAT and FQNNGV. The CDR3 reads CASSALWGNYGYTF. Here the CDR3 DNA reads TGTGCCAGCAGCGCGTTGTGGGGCAACTATGGCTACACCTTC. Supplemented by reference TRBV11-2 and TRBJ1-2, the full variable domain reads EAGVAQSPRYKIIEKRQSVAFWCNPISGHATLYWYQQILGQGPKLLIQFQNNGVVDDSQLPKDRFSAERLKGVDSTLKIQPAKLEDSAVYLCASSALWGNYGYTFGSGTRLTVV.

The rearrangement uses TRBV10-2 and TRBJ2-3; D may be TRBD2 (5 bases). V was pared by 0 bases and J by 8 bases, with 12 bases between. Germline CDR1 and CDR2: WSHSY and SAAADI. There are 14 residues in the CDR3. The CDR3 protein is CASSESGAPPTQYF. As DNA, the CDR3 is TGCGCCAGCAGTGAGTCGGGAGCCCCCCCTACGCAGTATTTT.

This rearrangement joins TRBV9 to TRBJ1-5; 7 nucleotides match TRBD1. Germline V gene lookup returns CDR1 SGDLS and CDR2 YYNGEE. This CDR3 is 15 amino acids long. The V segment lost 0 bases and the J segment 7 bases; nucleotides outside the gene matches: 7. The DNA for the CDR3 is TGTGCCAGCAGCGTAGGAGCAGGGGGATCCCAGCCCCAGCATTTT. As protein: CASSVGAGGSQPQHF.

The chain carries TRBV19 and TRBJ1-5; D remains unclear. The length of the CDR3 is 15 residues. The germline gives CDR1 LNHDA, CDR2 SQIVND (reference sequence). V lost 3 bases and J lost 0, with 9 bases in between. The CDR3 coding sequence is TGTGCCAGTAGTATTATGGCAGTTAGCAATCAGCCCCAGCATTTT. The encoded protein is CASSIMAVSNQPQHF.

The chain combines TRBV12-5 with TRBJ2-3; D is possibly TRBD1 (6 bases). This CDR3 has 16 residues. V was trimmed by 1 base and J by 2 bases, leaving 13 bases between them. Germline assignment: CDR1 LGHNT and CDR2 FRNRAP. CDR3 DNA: TGTGCTAGTGGTTTGGGGGACATAGAATACACAGATACGCAGTATTTT. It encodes CASGLGDIEYTDTQYF.

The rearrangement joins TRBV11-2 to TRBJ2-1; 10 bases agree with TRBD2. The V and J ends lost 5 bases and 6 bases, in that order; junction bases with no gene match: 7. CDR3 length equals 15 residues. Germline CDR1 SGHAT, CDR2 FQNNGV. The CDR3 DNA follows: TGTGCCAGCAGCCCAGGACTAGCGGCCGTCAATGAGCAGTTCTTC. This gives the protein CASSPGLAAVNEQFF.

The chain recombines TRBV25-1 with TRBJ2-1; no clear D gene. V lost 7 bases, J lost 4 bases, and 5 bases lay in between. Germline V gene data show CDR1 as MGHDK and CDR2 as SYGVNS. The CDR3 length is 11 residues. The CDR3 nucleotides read TGTGCCAGCACAGGATACAATGAGCAGTTCTTC. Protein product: CASTGYNEQFF.